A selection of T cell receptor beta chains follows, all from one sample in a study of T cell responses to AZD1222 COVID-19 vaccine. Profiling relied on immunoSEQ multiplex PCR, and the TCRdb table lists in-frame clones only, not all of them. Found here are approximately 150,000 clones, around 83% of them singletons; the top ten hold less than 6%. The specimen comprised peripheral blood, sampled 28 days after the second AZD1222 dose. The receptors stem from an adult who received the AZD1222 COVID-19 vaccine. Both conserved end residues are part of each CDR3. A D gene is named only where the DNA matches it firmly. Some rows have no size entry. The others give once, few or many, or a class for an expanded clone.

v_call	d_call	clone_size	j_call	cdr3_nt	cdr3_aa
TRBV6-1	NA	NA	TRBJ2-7	TGTGCCAGCAGTGAAAGGGTCCCTTACGAGCAGTACTTC	CASSERVPYEQYF
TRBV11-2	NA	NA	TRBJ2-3	TGTGCCAGCAGCACCGTTCGGACTAGCACAGATACGCAGTATTTT	CASSTVRTSTDTQYF
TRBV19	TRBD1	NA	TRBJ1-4	TGTGCCAGTAGTGAACAGGGGGTGGGAAAACTGTTTTTT	CASSEQGVGKLFF
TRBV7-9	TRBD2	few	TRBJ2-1	TGTGCCAGCAGCTGGCTAACTAGCGGGACTAACAATGAGCAGTTCTTC	CASSWLTSGTNNEQFF
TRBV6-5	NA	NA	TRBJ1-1	TGTGCCAGCAAGGAAACGGGCGCTGAAGCTTTCTTT	CASKETGAEAFF
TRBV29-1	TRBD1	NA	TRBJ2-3	TGCAGCGTTGGGGCAGGGGGCTCCACAGATACGCAGTATTTT	CSVGAGGSTDTQYF
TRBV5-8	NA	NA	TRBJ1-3	TGTGCCAGCAGCTTGACCGGGGCTGCCCCTGGAAACACCATATATTTT	CASSLTGAAPGNTIYF
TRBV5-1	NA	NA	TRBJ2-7	TGCGCCAGCAGCTCGGACAGCTACGAGCAGTACTTC	CASSSDSYEQYF
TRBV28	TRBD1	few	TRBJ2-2	TGTGCCAGCAGGCCAAGCGACAGGGCGAGAACCGGGGAGCTGTTTTTT	CASRPSDRARTGELFF
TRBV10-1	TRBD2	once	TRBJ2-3	TGCGCCAGCAGTGAGTTTACTAGCGGCACAGATACGCAGTATTTT	CASSEFTSGTDTQYF